Listed here is a single T cell receptor (beta chain). The antigen is unknown. These data come from a study of T-cell reconstitution after alpha-beta-depleted transplantation in children. Study results and caveats: Surviving recipient T cells and intrathymic progenitors accounted for some patients' high TCRbeta diversity at day 60. One year post-transplant, T-cell counts and diversity were largely derived from T cells produced anew.

Unique molecular identifiers were built into the TCRbeta library. In TCRdb, the PCR reads were re-called with MiXCR into one record per CDR3 protein. The table records more than 85,000 distinct CDR3 sequences, 4.5% to 7.5% of them present only once. CDR3 length equals 17 residues. CDR1 MDHEN and CDR2 SYDVKM come from the germline V gene. V lost 5 bases, J lost 2 bases, and 20 bases lay in between. The genes are TRBV28 and TRBJ2-3; D is ambiguous. The starting material was PBMCs, mostly from graft donor cells, obtained 60 days after TCRalphabeta/CD19-depleted stem cell transplant. This receptor was taken from a female patient aged 2 to 10 who had a stem cell transplant for Fanconi anemia, so the T cells may come from the graft donor. CDR3: CASSPPAVRDYTDTQYF. CDR3 sequence (DNA): TGTGCCAGCAGTCCCCCCGCGGTGAGAGATTACACAGATACGCAGTATTTT. The full variable domain, completed using reference TRBV28 and TRBJ2-3, is DVKVTQSSRYLVKRTGEKVFLECVQDMDHENMFWYRQDPGLGLRLIYFSYDVKMKEKGDIPEGYSVSREKKERFSLILESASTNQTSMYLCASSPPAVRDYTDTQYFGPGTRLTVL.